A selection of T cell receptor beta chains follows, all from one sample in a study of T cells in Graves' hyperthyroidism and ophthalmopathy. TCRdb recomputed calls from the multiplex PCR reads with MiXCR, one row per CDR3 protein. The table records around 400,000 distinct CDR3 sequences, roughly 13% of them present only once. The specimen sequenced was blood. The receptors were sampled from a woman between 18 and 29 years old with Graves' hyperthyroidism. CDR3s include the opening cysteine and the closing phenylalanine or tryptophan. The D gene is left open where the match is weak. Some rows mark clone size as missing; the rest say once, few, many or name a class of expanded clone.

D	V	J	size	DNA	CDR3
TRBD1	TRBV15	TRBJ2-7	.	TGTGCCACCAGCAGAGATATCGTGGGACAGGGAGACCACGAGCAGTACTTC	CATSRDIVGQGDHEQYF
TRBD2	TRBV20-1	TRBJ2-2	many	TGCAGTGCTAGAGCCCCACCGGGGGGTGCCGGGGAGCTGTTTTTT	CSARAPPGGAGELFF
.	TRBV19	TRBJ2-1	few	TGTGCCAGGAACAGGGAAATGGGTGAGCAGTTCTTC	CARNREMGEQFF
TRBD2	TRBV6-2/TRBV6-3	TRBJ2-5	many	TGTGCCAGCAGTCTAGCGGGGGGGGCCAAGGGGACCCAGTACTTC	CASSLAGGAKGTQYF
.	TRBV19	TRBJ2-7	few	TGTGCCAGTAGGGAACTTTGCGACGAGCAGTACTTC	CASRELCDEQYF
.	TRBV18	TRBJ2-5	many	TGTGCCAGCTCAGGGGGGCCAGAGACCCAGTACTTC	CASSGGPETQYF
TRBD1	TRBV9	TRBJ1-4	few	TGTGCCAGCAGCGTAATGGGACAGGATGAAAAACTGTTTTTT	CASSVMGQDEKLFF
.	TRBV27	TRBJ1-2	few	TGTGCCAGCAGTTTATTCCAGGGAAATGGCTACACCTTC	CASSLFQGNGYTF
.	TRBV12-3/TRBV12-4	TRBJ2-2	many	TGTGCCAGCAGTTTGGCAGGGTTTCAGGACACCGGGGAGCTGTTTTTT	CASSLAGFQDTGELFF
TRBD2	TRBV2	TRBJ2-6	.	TGTGCCACCTGTTACCCCAGCGGGGGTTTCTCTGGGGCCAACGTCCTGACTTTC	CATCYPSGGFSGANVLTF
.	TRBV29-1	TRBJ2-7	.	TGCAGCGTTGGATCCACAGGGTCCTACGAGCAGTACTTC	CSVGSTGSYEQYF
.	TRBV29-1	TRBJ2-6	many	TGCAGCGTCATCATGAGTGGGACCAACGTCCTGACTTTC	CSVIMSGTNVLTF
.	TRBV30	TRBJ2-5	many	TGTGCCTGGAGTTCCCCAGAGACCCAGTACTTC	CAWSSPETQYF
.	TRBV28	TRBJ1-5	many	TGTGCCAGCCATAGCAATCAGCCCCAGCATTTT	CASHSNQPQHF
.	TRBV6-1	TRBJ2-5	.	TGTGCCAGCAGTATCGGGCAGTTCCAAGAGACCCAGTACTTC	CASSIGQFQETQYF
TRBD1	TRBV18	TRBJ2-7	many	TGTGCCAGCTCCCGGGGGACAGGGGACGGCGAGCAGTACTTC	CASSRGTGDGEQYF
.	TRBV5-6	TRBJ1-6	.	TGTGCCAGCAGCTTGGGCGGTGGACGACTGCTCCTCCACTTT	CASSLGGGRLLLHF
TRBD1	TRBV10-3	TRBJ1-1	many	TGTGCCAGCGGGGACAGGGAGGGGAACACTGAAGCTTTCTTT	CASGDREGNTEAFF
TRBD1	TRBV5-5	TRBJ2-7	.	TGTGCCAGCAGCTTGGTCAGGGGGTACTCCTACGAGCAGTACTTC	CASSLVRGYSYEQYF
.	TRBV27	TRBJ1-6	many	TGTGCCAGCCGATCCGGGACACCGAATTCACCCCTCCACTTT	CASRSGTPNSPLHF
.	TRBV28	TRBJ1-2	many	TGTGCCAGCAGATCGCCAGGGCTCTATGGCTACACCTTC	CASRSPGLYGYTF
.	TRBV4-2	TRBJ1-2	few	TGTGCCAGCAGCCAAGCCCCACAGGGCGGGAACTATGGCTACACCTTC	CASSQAPQGGNYGYTF
TRBD2	TRBV5-1	TRBJ2-7	.	TGCGCCAGCAGCCCAGTAGCGGGAGCTTACGAGCAGTACTTC	CASSPVAGAYEQYF
.	TRBV6-1	TRBJ1-1	few	TGTGCCAGCACTGAACGCGAACACACTGAAGCTTTCTTT	CASTEREHTEAFF
.	TRBV30	TRBJ2-1	many	TGTGCCTGGAGTGTTAGGGGGACACCGAACTACAATGAGCAGTTCTTC	CAWSVRGTPNYNEQFF
TRBD1	TRBV19	TRBJ2-1	many	TGTGCCAGTAGTATACGGTCTGGGACAGCTAACAATGAGCAGTTCTTC	CASSIRSGTANNEQFF
TRBD1	TRBV27	TRBJ1-2	many	TGTGCCAGCAGTAGAGCCGGGACAGGGGGTTTTAACTATGGCTACACCTTC	CASSRAGTGGFNYGYTF